The sequence of this TCR beta chain was determined in a study of shared clonotypes between healthy human individuals. Points from the study as a whole: Around 5% of naive CD4 clonotypes were common to four donors.

Trimming took off 4 bases at V and 0 bases at J, with 10 bases between the two ends. Germline V gene sequence: CDR1 LNHDA, CDR2 SQIVND (reference sequence). CDR3 length: 15 residues. The authors ran the assay at deep level. Generated by immunoSEQ multiplex PCR, the TCRdb table keeps only in-frame clones and is missing some. Of fewer than 850,000 clones in the sample, less than 80% were seen once. A note on this clone: Its antigen is unknown. This CDR3 is also generated by other DNA sequences in the sample.

This receptor was obtained from a young woman in good health. Sequencing was done on a sample of memory CD4+ T cells sorted from blood. Subset in this sample: CD45RA-negative fraction. The J gene is TRBJ2-1, the V gene TRBV19, with TRBD2 as a possible D gene (6 bases). CDR3 loop: CASSRAGGSYNEQFF. The CDR3 bases are TGTGCCAGTAGTAGGGCCGGGGGCTCCTACAATGAGCAGTTCTTC.